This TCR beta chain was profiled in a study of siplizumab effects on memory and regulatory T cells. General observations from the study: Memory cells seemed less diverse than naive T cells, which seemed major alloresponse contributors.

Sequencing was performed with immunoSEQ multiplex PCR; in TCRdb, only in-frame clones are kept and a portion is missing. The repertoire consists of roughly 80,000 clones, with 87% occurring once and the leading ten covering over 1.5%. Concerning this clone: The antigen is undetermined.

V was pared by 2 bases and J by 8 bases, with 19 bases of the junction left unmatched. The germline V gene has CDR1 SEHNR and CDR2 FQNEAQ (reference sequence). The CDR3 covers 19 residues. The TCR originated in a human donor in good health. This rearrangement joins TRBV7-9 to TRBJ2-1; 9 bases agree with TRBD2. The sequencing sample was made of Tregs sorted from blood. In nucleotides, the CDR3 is TGTGCCAGCAGCTTATATTATATCGGCCTAGCGGGGCCCCTCGATGAGCAGTTCTTC. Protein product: CASSLYYIGLAGPLDEQFF.